These 28 T cell receptor beta chains originate from one sample sequenced in a study of graft-versus-host responses after intestinal transplantation. The antigens of these receptors remain unknown. Method: immunoSEQ multiplex PCR; TCRdb's copy keeps in-frame clones and lacks some. The sample shows under 130,000 clones, over 85% of them seen only once. The sequenced sample was unstimulated CD8+ T cells sorted from spleen or lymph node cells, obtained before intestinal transplant. The receptors stem from a human donor who received an intestinal transplant.

V is TRBV13 and J is TRBJ2-7; D could derive from TRBD1 or TRBD2 (5 bases each). Trimming pared 5 bases from V and 3 bases from J, leaving 17 bases between. The CDR3 is made up of 15 amino acids. Germline V gene data show CDR1 as PRHDT and CDR2 as FYEKMQ (reference sequence). CDR3 amino acids: CASSMGPSPLYEQYF. The CDR3 DNA sequence: TGTGCCAGCAGCATGGGACCTAGCCCTCTCTACGAGCAGTACTTC.

The chain links TRBV10-1 to TRBJ1-1; 9 positions agree with TRBD1. CDR1 and CDR2 from the germline V gene are WNHNN and SYGVQD (reference sequence). The V segment lost 10 bases and the J segment 11 bases; nucleotides outside the gene matches: 20. The CDR3 has 15 amino acids. The CDR3 nucleotides are TGCGCCATCCGGCCGGGACACAGGGGGCGGGCTAGGGCTTTCTTT. As protein: CAIRPGHRGRARAFF.

V and J are TRBV5-1 and TRBJ2-7, with no clear D. The CDR3 is 13 residues long. The germline V gene has CDR1 SGHRS and CDR2 YFSETQ. Trimming removed 0 bases from V and 5 bases from J, with 9 bases in between. CDR3 sequence reads: CASSLGPDDEQYF. CDR3 coding DNA: TGCGCCAGCAGCTTGGGCCCCGATGACGAGCAGTACTTC.

The J gene is TRBJ2-7, the V gene TRBV11-2; D gene ambiguous. CDR3 length: 13 amino acids. Germline lookup yields CDR1 SGHAT and CDR2 FQNNGV. The V gene lost 8 bases and the J gene lost 3 bases, with 14 bases spanning the gap. Here the CDR3 reads CASLALTGYEQYF. CDR3 coding DNA: TGTGCCAGCCTTGCCTTGACCGGCTACGAGCAGTACTTC.

The chain is built from TRBV4-1 and TRBJ2-5; D remains ambiguous. This CDR3 has 14 residues. Per the germline V gene, CDR1 is MGHRA and CDR2 is YSYEKL. V was shortened by 1 base and J by 5 bases, with 11 bases between the two germline ends. The CDR3: CASSQAGNAETQYF. DNA for the CDR3: TGCGCCAGCAGCCAAGCCGGCAATGCGGAGACCCAGTACTTC.

This clone was found a few times. V gene TRBV4-1 combines with J gene TRBJ1-3; D is undetermined. V was pared by 0 bases and J by 7 bases, with 16 bases between. This CDR3 is 16 amino acids long. In germline, CDR1 is MGHRA, CDR2 YSYEKL. The CDR3 sequence is CASSQEDSSNYNTIYF. As DNA, the CDR3 is TGCGCCAGCAGCCAAGAGGATAGTTCGAACTATAACACCATATATTTT.

The chain carries TRBV7-9 and TRBJ2-2; unclear D gene. Trimming cost V 11 bases and J 13 bases, with 17 bases left between them. This CDR3 comprises 11 residues. Germline loops: CDR1 SEHNR, CDR2 FQNEAQ (reference sequence). This chain's CDR3 is CAGLVSGGLFF. The DNA of the CDR3 is TGTGCCGGCCTAGTGTCCGGCGGGCTGTTTTTT.

V gene TRBV4-1 combines with J gene TRBJ1-5; D is possibly TRBD1 (6 bases). The ends were cut back, 0 bases at V and 7 bases at J, with 13 bases in the middle. Germline CDR1 reads MGHRA; CDR2 reads YSYEKL. The CDR3 extends over 15 amino acids. CDR3 sequence: CASSQDAGVKQPQHF. For the CDR3, the DNA is TGCGCCAGCAGCCAAGATGCAGGGGTCAAACAGCCCCAGCATTTT.

The rearrangement links TRBV27 to TRBJ1-2, with 9 bases lining up with TRBD1. From germline, CDR1 is MNHEY and CDR2 SMNVEV (reference sequence). The V and J ends lost 5 bases and 3 bases, in that order; junction bases with no gene match: 10. This CDR3 comprises 16 residues. The CDR3, as DNA: TGTGCCAGCAGTGTAAGGACGGACAGGGGAGACTATGGCTACACCTTC. This sequence encodes CASSVRTDRGDYGYTF.

The rearrangement joins TRBV5-1 to TRBJ2-7, with TRBD1 matching 12 bases. V gave up 0 bases and J gave up 11 bases; unmatched junction bases: 3. Germline assignment: CDR1 SGHRS and CDR2 YFSETQ. CDR3 size: 13 residues. The CDR3 loop is CASSLEGTGGEYF. The CDR3 DNA is TGCGCCAGCAGCTTGGAGGGGACAGGGGGCGAGTACTTC.

V gene TRBV6-1 combines with J gene TRBJ2-7; D gene unclear. Trimming cost V 10 bases and J 6 bases, with 13 bases left between them. CDR1 and CDR2 from the germline V gene are MNHNS and SASEGT. The CDR3 contains 11 residues. DNA for the CDR3: TGTGCCACCGATAGAGGTGGCGAGCAGTACTTC. Translating gives CATDRGGEQYF.

The J gene is TRBJ2-3, the V gene TRBV4-1; 10 bases fit TRBD2. The germline CDR1 and CDR2 sequences are MGHRA and YSYEKL. V was clipped by 5 bases and J by 1 base; unmatched bases: 3. The CDR3 contains 15 residues. DNA for the CDR3: TGCGCCAGCAGCTTAAGCGGGGGGGGCACAGATACGCAGTATTTT. The encoded protein is CASSLSGGGTDTQYF.

The rearrangement links TRBV4-1 to TRBJ1-2; possibly TRBD1 for D (6 bases). V dropped 4 bases and J dropped 2 bases, with 17 bases sitting between them. There are 16 residues in the CDR3. Germline V lookup: CDR1 MGHRA, CDR2 YSYEKL. Here the CDR3 reads CASSPSHPGQNYGYTF. For the CDR3, the DNA is TGCGCCAGCAGCCCCTCTCATCCAGGACAGAACTATGGCTACACCTTC.

The genes are TRBV7-6 and TRBJ1-4; D gene unclear. This CDR3 has 15 amino acids. V was clipped by 0 bases and J by 6 bases, with 11 bases between them. Germline V gives CDR1 SGHVS, CDR2 FNYEAQ. CDR3 in DNA: TGTGCCAGCAGCTTAGCGGCCAGTTCTCATGAAAAACTGTTTTTT. Encoded protein: CASSLAASSHEKLFF. Combining the CDR3 with reference TRBV7-6 and TRBJ1-4 gives the whole variable domain GAGVSQSPRYKVTKRGQDVALRCDPISGHVSLYWYRQALGQGPEFLTYFNYEAQQDKSGLPNDRFSAERPEGSISTLTIQRTEQRDSAMYRCASSLAASSHEKLFFGSGTQLSVL.

The V call is TRBV7-9, the J call TRBJ1-5; D is undetermined. The germline V and J ends were trimmed by 1 base and 7 bases, with 11 bases remaining between them. This CDR3 comprises 14 residues. The germline V gene has CDR1 SEHNR and CDR2 FQNEAQ (reference sequence). In DNA, the CDR3 is TGTGCCAGCAGCTTAGGTGCGGTGGGGCAGCCCCAGCATTTT. As protein: CASSLGAVGQPQHF.

The chain joins TRBV5-6 to TRBJ1-1, with D uncertain. Germline assignment: CDR1 SGHDT and CDR2 YYEEEE. The CDR3 loop spans 13 amino acids. Trimming cost V 4 bases and J 3 bases, with 10 bases left between them. The CDR3 loop reads CASSDGGDTEAFF. CDR3 DNA sequence: TGTGCCAGCAGCGACGGTGGGGACACTGAAGCTTTCTTT.

Here the CDR3 reads CASSYARTGIGYTF. The DNA of the CDR3 is TGTGCCAGCAGTTACGCCCGGACAGGGATAGGCTACACCTTC. The chain joins TRBV6-6 to TRBJ1-2; 8 nucleotides align to TRBD1. The CDR3 extends over 14 amino acids. Trimming took 2 bases from V and 8 from J; bases not matched to a gene: 7. Germline values: CDR1 MNHNY, CDR2 SVGAGI (reference sequence).

J is TRBJ2-3 and V is TRBV4-1, with D possibly being TRBD2 (5 bases). The CDR3 totals 12 residues. The germline V gene has CDR1 MGHRA and CDR2 YSYEKL. With 0 bases removed from V and 8 bases from J, the gap between germline ends came to 6 bases. The CDR3 protein is CASSQDGVTQYF. The CDR3 DNA reads as TGCGCCAGCAGCCAAGACGGGGTTACGCAGTATTTT.

The sample holds one count of this clone. This rearrangement joins TRBV5-6 to TRBJ1-2; no definite D call. CDR1 and CDR2 (germline): SGHDT, YYEEEE. The V gene lost 4 bases and the J gene lost 2 bases, with 12 bases spanning the gap. The CDR3 extends over 14 amino acids. In DNA form, the CDR3 reads TGTGCCAGCAGCCTTACAGTGACAAACTATGGCTACACCTTC. Residues: CASSLTVTNYGYTF.

This clone was recorded only once. The chain uses TRBV6-5 and TRBJ2-1; 8 nucleotides match TRBD1. The CDR3 has 15 residues. The J segment lost 10 bases and the V segment lost 4 bases, leaving 12 bases of the junction unmatched. From germline, CDR1 is MNHEY and CDR2 SVGAGI. CDR3 sequence reads: CASSSTGQVTGEQFF. CDR3 DNA: TGTGCCAGCAGTTCGACGGGACAGGTCACTGGAGAGCAGTTCTTC.

This chain connects TRBV19 to TRBJ2-1; 11 bases are a match to TRBD1. Germline loops: CDR1 LNHDA, CDR2 SQIVND (reference sequence). The CDR3 is 15 amino acids. The V gene end was trimmed by 3 bases and the J gene end by 3 bases; junction bases not matched to a gene: 1. CDR3 in DNA: TGTGCCAGTAGTATGGGGACAGGGGGCTACAATGAGCAGTTCTTC. Translating it yields CASSMGTGGYNEQFF.

V and J are TRBV19 and TRBJ1-2; D gene uncertain. V lost 8 bases, J lost 4 bases, and 5 bases lay in between. Germline V gene lookup returns CDR1 LNHDA and CDR2 SQIVND (reference sequence). The CDR3 spans 10 residues. CDR3 DNA: TGTGCCAGTTCAGGCTATGGCTACACCTTC. Protein: CASSGYGYTF.

The chain employs TRBV27 and TRBJ2-2; 8 bases line up with TRBD1. This CDR3 contains 16 residues. Looked up from germline, CDR1 is MNHEY and CDR2 is SMNVEV (reference sequence). V lost 4 bases to trimming and J lost 2 bases; unmatched junction nucleotides: 6. The DNA of the CDR3 is TGTGCCAGCAGTTCGCGGGCAGGGGGCAACACCGGGGAGCTGTTTTTT. Translated, it gives CASSSRAGGNTGELFF.

This clone was found once. Sequence at one end of the junction differs from germline and may be a read error. The genes are TRBV14 and TRBJ1-2; TRBD1 might be the D (6 bases). The germline V gene has CDR1 SGHDN and CDR2 FVKESK. This CDR3 has 15 residues. This CDR3 is CASSQEGGSLGVGVF. The CDR3 DNA reads as TGTGCCAGCAGCCAAGAGGGGGGCAGTCTAGGGGTGGGGGTCTTC.

The chain links TRBV10-3 to TRBJ1-2; 7 bases agree with TRBD1. CDR1 is ENHRY, CDR2 SYGVKD, per germline. V was clipped by 5 bases and J by 3 bases; unmatched bases: 6. The CDR3 runs to 14 residues. This CDR3 is CAISLGGADYGYTF. DNA for the CDR3: TGTGCCATCAGTCTAGGGGGCGCAGACTATGGCTACACCTTC.

This clone was picked up one time. V usage is TRBV4-1 and J usage is TRBJ1-6, with D perhaps matching TRBD1 (6 bases). The germline V gene has CDR1 MGHRA and CDR2 YSYEKL. The germline V and J ends were trimmed by 1 base and 7 bases, with 11 bases remaining between them. The length of the CDR3 is 15 residues. The chain's CDR3 is CASSQGPGENSPLHF. CDR3 DNA sequence: TGCGCCAGCAGCCAAGGGCCAGGGGAAAATTCACCCCTCCACTTT.

This rearrangement joins TRBV27 to TRBJ1-5; D is unclear. V was trimmed by 3 bases and J by 6 bases, leaving 9 bases between them. The germline CDR1 and CDR2 sequences are MNHEY and SMNVEV (reference sequence). This CDR3 is 13 amino acids long. This CDR3 reads CASSFSVGQPQHF. Here the CDR3 DNA reads TGTGCCAGCAGTTTTTCGGTGGGTCAGCCCCAGCATTTT.

The rearrangement uses TRBV6-1 and TRBJ1-1; D remains unclear. The V gene lost 7 bases and the J gene lost 3 bases, with 12 bases spanning the gap. The germline CDR1 and CDR2 sequences are MNHNS and SASEGT. This CDR3 comprises 13 residues. The CDR3 region is CASNGYLDTEAFF. For the CDR3, the DNA is TGTGCCAGCAATGGGTATCTGGACACTGAAGCTTTCTTT.